This TCR beta chain was documented in a study of identical twins' blood T cells. Per the original methods: Clonotypes per individual ranged from about 90,000 to nearly 500,000. TCRdb reprocessed the 5' RACE reads via MiXCR and lists one record per CDR3 protein. The V and J calls, along with clone size, are taken from TCRdb and not from the paper's own processing. The data show 300,000 to 450,000 distinct CDR3 sequences, roughly 31% seen once. As for this clonotype: Its matching antigen is unknown. This clone may be a read error of a much larger clone one base away.

General observations from the study: Abundant TCRbeta CDR3s overlapped more between twins than with unrelated donors.

CDR3 length: 15 residues. From germline, CDR1 is MNHEY and CDR2 SMNVEV (reference sequence). The chain has TRBV27 and TRBJ1-1; D is possibly TRBD1 (6 bases). Sequencing was carried out using PBMCs. This TCR was sampled from a woman aged 18-49 years in good health. The CDR3 region has the DNA TGTGCCAGCAGTTTTTCAGGGGCTCGGAACACTGGAGCTTTCTTT. Its protein is CASSFSGARNTGAFF.